This TCR beta chain comes out of a study of read filtering for tumor transcriptome and immune sequencing. This clonotype occurred a few times. From about 400 ng of RNA, a library with molecular barcoded alpha/delta and beta/gamma adaptors was made. Each CDR3 protein gets one entry after TCRdb re-called the reads with MiXCR. The top ten clones hold around 26% of a sample with 35,000 to 40,000 distinct CDR3 sequences, roughly an eighth of them seen once. The clonotype comes from a donor at least 40 years old with multiple myeloma. Sequenced input: a population of CD138-negative cells sorted from bone marrow.

CDR3 nucleotide sequence: TGCGCCAGCAGCGGTCCGTCTCACAATGAGCAGTTCTTC. It yields the protein CASSGPSHNEQFF. This rearrangement joins TRBV5-1 to TRBJ2-1; D is ambiguous. The CDR3 totals 13 residues. V was pared by 4 bases and J by 5 bases, with 10 bases between. Germline assignment: CDR1 SGHRS and CDR2 YFSETQ.